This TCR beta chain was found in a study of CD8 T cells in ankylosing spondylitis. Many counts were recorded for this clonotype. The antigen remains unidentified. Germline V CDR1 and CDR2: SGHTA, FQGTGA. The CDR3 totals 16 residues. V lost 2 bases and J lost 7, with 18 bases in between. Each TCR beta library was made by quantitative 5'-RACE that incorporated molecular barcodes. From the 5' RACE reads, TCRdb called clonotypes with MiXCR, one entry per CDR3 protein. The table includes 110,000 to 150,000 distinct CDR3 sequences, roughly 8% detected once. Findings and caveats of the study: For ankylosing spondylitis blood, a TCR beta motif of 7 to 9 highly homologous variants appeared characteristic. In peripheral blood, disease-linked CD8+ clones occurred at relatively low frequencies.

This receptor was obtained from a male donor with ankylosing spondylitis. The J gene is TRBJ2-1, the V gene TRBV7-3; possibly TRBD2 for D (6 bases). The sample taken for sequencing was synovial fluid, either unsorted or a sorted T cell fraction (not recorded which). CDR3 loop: CASSLGTHPGGNEQFF. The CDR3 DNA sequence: TGTGCCAGCAGCTTAGGGACTCATCCCGGAGGTAATGAGCAGTTCTTC.